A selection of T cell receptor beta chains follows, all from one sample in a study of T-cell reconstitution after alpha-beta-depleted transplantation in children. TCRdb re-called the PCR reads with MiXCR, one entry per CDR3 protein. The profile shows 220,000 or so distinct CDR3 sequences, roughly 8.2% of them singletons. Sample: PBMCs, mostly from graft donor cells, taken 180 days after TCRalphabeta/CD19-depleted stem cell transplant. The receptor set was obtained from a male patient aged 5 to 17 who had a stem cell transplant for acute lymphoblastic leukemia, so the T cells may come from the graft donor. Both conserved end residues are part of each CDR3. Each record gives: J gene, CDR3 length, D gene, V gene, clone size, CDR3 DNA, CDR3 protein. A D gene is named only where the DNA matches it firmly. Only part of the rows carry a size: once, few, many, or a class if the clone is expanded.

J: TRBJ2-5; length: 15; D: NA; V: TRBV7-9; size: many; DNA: TGTGCCAGCAGCTTAGTCAGGGGATACCAAGAGACCCAGTACTTC; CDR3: CASSLVRGYQETQYF
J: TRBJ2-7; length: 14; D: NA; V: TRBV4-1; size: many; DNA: TGCGCCAGCAGCCAAGATACCGGGGCCGACGAGCAGTACTTC; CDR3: CASSQDTGADEQYF
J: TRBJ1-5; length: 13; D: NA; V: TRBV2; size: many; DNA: TGTGCCAGCAATATGGCCAGGGACCAGCCCCAGCATTTT; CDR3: CASNMARDQPQHF
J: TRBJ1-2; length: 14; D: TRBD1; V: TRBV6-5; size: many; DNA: TGTGCCAGCAGTTACTCAACAGGGGAGTATGGCTACACCTTC; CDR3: CASSYSTGEYGYTF
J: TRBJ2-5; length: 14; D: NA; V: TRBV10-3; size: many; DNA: TGTGCCATCAGTGAGTCGAAGGCGGGGAAGACCCAGTACTTC; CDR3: CAISESKAGKTQYF
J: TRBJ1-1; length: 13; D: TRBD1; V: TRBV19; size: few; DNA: TGTGCCAGTAGTATGGTACAGGGGGATGGAGCTTTCTTT; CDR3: CASSMVQGDGAFF
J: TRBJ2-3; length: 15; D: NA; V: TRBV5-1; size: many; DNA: TGCGCCAGCAGCTTGGCGTCCCGGAAGCAGGATACGCAGTATTTT; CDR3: CASSLASRKQDTQYF
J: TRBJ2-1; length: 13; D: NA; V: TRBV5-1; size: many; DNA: TGCGCCAGCAGGGTCCGCTCCTACAATGAGCAGTTCTTC; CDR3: CASRVRSYNEQFF
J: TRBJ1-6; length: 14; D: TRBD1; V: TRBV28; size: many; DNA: TGTGCCAGCAGGTCTACAGGGGGAGGATCACCCCTCCACTTT; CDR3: CASRSTGGGSPLHF
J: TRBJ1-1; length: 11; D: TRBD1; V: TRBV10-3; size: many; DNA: TGTGCCATATCGACAGGGGCTGAAGCTTTCTTT; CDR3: CAISTGAEAFF
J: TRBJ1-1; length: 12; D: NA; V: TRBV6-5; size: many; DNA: TGTGCCAGCAGTTACAGAGGATGGGAAGCTTTCTTT; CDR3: CASSYRGWEAFF
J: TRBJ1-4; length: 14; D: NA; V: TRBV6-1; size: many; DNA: TGTGCCAGCAGTGAAAGGACGATTAATGAAAAACTGTTTTTT; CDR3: CASSERTINEKLFF
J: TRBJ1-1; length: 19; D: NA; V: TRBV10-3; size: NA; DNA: TGTGCCATCAGTGAGAGTTCGCCAGGACTAAGTCAGATGAACACTGAAGCTTTCTTT; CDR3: CAISESSPGLSQMNTEAFF
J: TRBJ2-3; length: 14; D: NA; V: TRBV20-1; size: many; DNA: TGCAGTGCTAGCCCCTTAGTTAGGGCAGATACGCAGTATTTT; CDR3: CSASPLVRADTQYF
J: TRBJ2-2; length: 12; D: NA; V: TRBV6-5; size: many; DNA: TGTGCCAGCAGTTACCGAACCGGGGAGCTGTTTTTT; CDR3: CASSYRTGELFF
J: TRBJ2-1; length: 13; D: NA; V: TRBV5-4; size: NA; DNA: TGTGCCAGCAGCTTGACCCCCTGGGATGAGCAGTTCTTC; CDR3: CASSLTPWDEQFF
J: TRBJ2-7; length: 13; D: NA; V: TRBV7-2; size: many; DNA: TGTGCCAGCAGCTTACTGGGCCCGTACGAGCAGTACTTC; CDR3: CASSLLGPYEQYF
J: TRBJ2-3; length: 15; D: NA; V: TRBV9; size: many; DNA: TGTGCCAGCAGCGTAGTAGGAGGCTACACAGATACGCAGTATTTT; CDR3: CASSVVGGYTDTQYF
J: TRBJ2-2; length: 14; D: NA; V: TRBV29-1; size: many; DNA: TGCAGCGTTGAGGGCAGGGGTAATATCGGGGAGCTGTTTTTT; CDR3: CSVEGRGNIGELFF
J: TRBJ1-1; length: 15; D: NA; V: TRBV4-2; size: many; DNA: TGTGCCAGCAGCCAAGATCAGGGAGGGAGGCTACAAGCTTTCTTT; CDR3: CASSQDQGGRLQAFF
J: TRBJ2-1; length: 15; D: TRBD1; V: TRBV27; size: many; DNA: TGTGCCAGCAGTTTAGAGGGGGCCTCCTACAATGAGCAGTTCTTC; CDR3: CASSLEGASYNEQFF
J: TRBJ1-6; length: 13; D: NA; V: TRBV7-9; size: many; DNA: TGTGCCAGCAGCTCAGCAGGGGTGTCACCCCTCCACTTT; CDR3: CASSSAGVSPLHF
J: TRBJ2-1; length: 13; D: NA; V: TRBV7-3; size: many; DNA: TGTGCCAGCAGCTCACGACAGGACGATGAGCAGTTCTTC; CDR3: CASSSRQDDEQFF
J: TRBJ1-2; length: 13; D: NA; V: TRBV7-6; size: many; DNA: TGTGCCAGCAGCCACGGGGGAATTGAGGGCTACACCTTC; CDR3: CASSHGGIEGYTF
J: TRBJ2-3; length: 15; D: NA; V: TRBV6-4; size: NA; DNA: TGTGCCAGCAGTGGAAGTGACTCGAGCACAGATACGCAGTATTTT; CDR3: CASSGSDSSTDTQYF
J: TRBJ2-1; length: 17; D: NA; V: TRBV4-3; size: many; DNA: TGCGCCAGCAGCCAAGAAATAGGTCGACGTATAGGCTGCGAGCAGTTCTTC; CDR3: CASSQEIGRRIGCEQFF
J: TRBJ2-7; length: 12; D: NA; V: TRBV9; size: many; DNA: TGTGCCAGCAGCGCCGAGGGGCGCGAGCAGTACTTC; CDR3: CASSAEGREQYF
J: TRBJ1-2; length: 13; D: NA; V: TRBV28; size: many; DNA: TGTGCCAGCACTTCCCCGGGAGCCAGTGGCTACACCTTC; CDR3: CASTSPGASGYTF
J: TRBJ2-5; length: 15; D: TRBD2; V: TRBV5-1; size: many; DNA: TGCGCCAGCAGCGCCGAGCGGGGATCTCAAGAGACCCAGTACTTC; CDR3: CASSAERGSQETQYF
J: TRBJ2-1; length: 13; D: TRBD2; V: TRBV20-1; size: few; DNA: TGCAGTGCTTTTACTAGCGGGGGTAATGAGCAGTTCTTC; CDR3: CSAFTSGGNEQFF
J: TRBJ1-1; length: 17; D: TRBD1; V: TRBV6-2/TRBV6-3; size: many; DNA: TGTGCCAGCAGGCCCCGGACAGGGGGCAGGCAAGACACTGAAGCTTTCTTT; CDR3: CASRPRTGGRQDTEAFF
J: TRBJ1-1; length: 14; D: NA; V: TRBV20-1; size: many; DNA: TGCAGTGCTAGGCCGACAAGGGTGGCCACTGAAGCTTTCTTT; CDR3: CSARPTRVATEAFF
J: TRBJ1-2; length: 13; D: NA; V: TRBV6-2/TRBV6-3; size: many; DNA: TGTGCCAGCAGTTGGGGCGAGATCTATGGCTACACCTTC; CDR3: CASSWGEIYGYTF
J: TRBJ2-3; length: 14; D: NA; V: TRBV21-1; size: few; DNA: TGTGCCAGCAGCAAAGTCGACCGGACAGATACGCAGTATTTT; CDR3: CASSKVDRTDTQYF
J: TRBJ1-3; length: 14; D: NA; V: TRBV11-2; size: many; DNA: TGTGCCAGCAGCGTCGACTTCCTCCTGAACACCATATATTTT; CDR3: CASSVDFLLNTIYF
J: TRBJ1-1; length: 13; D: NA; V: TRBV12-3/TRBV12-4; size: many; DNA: TGTGCCAGCACTCCCTCGAGGTCCTCTGAAGCTTTCTTT; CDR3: CASTPSRSSEAFF
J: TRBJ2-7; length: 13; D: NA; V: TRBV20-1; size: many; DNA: TGCAGTGCTCCTCCCCCGACAGGACACGAGCAGTACTTC; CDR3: CSAPPPTGHEQYF
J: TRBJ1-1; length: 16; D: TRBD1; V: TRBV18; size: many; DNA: TGTGCCAGCTCCCTGGGACAGGGAGGCATGAACACTGAAGCTTTCTTT; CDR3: CASSLGQGGMNTEAFF
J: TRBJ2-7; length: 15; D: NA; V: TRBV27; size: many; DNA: TGTGCCAGCAGTTTAAAGGGACCCACCCTCTACGAGCAGTACTTC; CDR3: CASSLKGPTLYEQYF
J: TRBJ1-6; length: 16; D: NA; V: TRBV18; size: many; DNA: TGTGCCAGCTCACCCCAGGCGGAGTTTGGGTATTCACCCCTCCACTTT; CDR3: CASSPQAEFGYSPLHF